This TCR beta chain was identified in a study of T cell responses to AZD1222 COVID-19 vaccine. Study-wide results and limits: Breadth and depth of Spike-specific TCRs rose after two AZD1222 doses.

The CDR3 is made up of 15 amino acids. With 5 bases clipped from V and 4 bases from J, the junction kept 9 bases outside the gene matches. Looked up from germline, CDR1 is LNHDA and CDR2 is SQIVND (reference sequence). Assay: immunoSEQ multiplex PCR; the TCRdb copy retains only in-frame clones and omits some. The table lists roughly 200,000 clones, around 94% of them singletons. Comments on this clone: No antigen is known for it.

The sequencing here drew on peripheral blood, taken 28 days after the second dose of the MenACWY control vaccine. V and J are TRBV19 and TRBJ2-7, with 9 bases fitting TRBD2. This TCR came from an adult who received the MenACWY meningococcal vaccine as a control. The CDR3 is CASSLSGSGSYEQYF. The CDR3 DNA reads TGTGCCAGTAGTCTCTCGGGTAGCGGGAGTTACGAGCAGTACTTC.